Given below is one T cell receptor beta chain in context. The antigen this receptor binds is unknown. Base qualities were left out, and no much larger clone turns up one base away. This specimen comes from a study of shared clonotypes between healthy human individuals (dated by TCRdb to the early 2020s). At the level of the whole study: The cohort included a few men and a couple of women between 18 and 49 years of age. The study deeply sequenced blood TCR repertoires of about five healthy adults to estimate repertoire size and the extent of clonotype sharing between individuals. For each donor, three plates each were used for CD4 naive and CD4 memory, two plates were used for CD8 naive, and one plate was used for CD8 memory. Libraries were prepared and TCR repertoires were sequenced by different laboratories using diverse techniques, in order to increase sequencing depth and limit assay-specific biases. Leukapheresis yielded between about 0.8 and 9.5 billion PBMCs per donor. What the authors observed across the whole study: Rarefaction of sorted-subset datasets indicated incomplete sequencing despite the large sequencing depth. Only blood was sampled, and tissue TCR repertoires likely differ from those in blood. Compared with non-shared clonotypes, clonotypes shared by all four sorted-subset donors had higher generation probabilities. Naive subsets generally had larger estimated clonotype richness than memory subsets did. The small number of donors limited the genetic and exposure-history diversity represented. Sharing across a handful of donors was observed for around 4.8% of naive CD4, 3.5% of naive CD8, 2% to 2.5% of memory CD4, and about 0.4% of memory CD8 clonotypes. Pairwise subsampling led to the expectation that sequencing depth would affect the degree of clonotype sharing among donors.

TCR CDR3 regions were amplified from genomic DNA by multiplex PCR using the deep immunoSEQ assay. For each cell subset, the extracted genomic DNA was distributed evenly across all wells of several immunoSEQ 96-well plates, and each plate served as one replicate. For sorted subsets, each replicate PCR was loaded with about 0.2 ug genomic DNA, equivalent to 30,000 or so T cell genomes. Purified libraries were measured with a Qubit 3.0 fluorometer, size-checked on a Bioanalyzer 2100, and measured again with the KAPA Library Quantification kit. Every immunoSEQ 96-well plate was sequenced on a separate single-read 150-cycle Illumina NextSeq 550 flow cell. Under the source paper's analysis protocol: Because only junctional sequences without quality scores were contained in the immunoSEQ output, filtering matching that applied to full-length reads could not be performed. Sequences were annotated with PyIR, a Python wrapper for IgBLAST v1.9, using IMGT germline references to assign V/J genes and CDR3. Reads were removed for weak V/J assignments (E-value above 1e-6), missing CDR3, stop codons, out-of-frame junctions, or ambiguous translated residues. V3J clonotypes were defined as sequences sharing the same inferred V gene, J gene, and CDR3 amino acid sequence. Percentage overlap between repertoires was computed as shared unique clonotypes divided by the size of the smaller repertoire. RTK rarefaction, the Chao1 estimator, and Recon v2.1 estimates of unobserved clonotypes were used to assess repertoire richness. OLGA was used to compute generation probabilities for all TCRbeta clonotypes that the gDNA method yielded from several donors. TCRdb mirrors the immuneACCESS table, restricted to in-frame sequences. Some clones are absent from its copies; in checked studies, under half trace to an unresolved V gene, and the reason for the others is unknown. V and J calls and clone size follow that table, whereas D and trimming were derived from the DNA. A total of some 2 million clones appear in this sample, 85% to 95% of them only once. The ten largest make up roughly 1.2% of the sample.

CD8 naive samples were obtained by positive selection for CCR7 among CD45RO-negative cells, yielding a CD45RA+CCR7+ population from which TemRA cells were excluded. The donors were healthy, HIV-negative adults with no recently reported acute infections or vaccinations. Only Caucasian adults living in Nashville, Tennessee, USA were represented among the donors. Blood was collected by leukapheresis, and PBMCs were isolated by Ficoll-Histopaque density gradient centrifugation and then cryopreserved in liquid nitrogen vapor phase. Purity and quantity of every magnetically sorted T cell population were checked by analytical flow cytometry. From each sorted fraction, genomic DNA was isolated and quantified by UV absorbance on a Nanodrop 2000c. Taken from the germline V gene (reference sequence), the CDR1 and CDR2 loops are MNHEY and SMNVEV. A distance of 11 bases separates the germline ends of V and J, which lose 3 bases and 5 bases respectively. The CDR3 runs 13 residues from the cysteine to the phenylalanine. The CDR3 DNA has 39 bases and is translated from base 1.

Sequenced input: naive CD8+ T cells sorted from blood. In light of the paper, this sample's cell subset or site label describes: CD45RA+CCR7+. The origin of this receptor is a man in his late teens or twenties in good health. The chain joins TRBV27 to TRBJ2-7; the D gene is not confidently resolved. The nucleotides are TGTGCCAGCAGTTTTTTTCGTGACCACGAGCAGTACTTC. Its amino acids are CASSFFRDHEQYF.